The sequence of this TCR beta chain was determined in a study of early T cells in non-severe SARS-CoV-2 infection. Study at large: Whole-blood bulk RNA, unsorted, was sequenced, and chains were unpaired. Study outcomes and limitations: Sequences matched to VDJdb favored anti-spike CD8 responses, while private and CD4 specificities were missed.

This clonotype has a handful of counts. Its matching antigen is unknown. TCRdb ran MiXCR on the 5' RACE reads and lists one entry per CDR3 protein. Of around 70,000 distinct CDR3 sequences in the sample, approximately 11% were seen once. Germline CDR1 and CDR2: SQVTM and ANQGSEA. V was pared by 5 bases and J by 4 bases, with 7 bases of the junction left unmatched. The CDR3 sequence is 15 residues long. Sequencing was carried out using whole blood. The V gene is TRBV29-1, the J gene TRBJ2-2; 10 bases match TRBD1. The sequence derives from an adult who was a healthcare worker with PCR-confirmed SARS-CoV-2 infection or an uninfected control (not recorded which). CDR3 sequence: CSVSGGDRGTGELFF. CDR3 DNA sequence: TGCAGCGTTTCCGGGGGGGACAGGGGCACCGGGGAGCTGTTTTTT.